The source of this T cell receptor beta chain is a study of monozygotic twins with inflammatory bowel disease. The CDR3 has 15 residues. CDR1 is SGHTA and CDR2 is FQGNSA in the germline V gene. A note on this clonotype: Antigen specificity is unknown.

The unique tags termed UMIs, each holding a 6-nucleotide sample barcode, were added by means of template switching. TCRdb reprocessed the 5' RACE reads and keeps a single row for each CDR3 protein, giving no DNA. The table counts about 300,000 distinct CDR3 sequences; 5.6% lies in the top ten. Study-level results: Healthy twins showed more clonotype sharing with others than IBD patients, especially patients with disease activity. The inverse Simpson measure of TCRbeta diversity was lower in IBD patients than in healthy co-twins. Any single strong signal or clonotype tied to IBD lacked support.

The sequence came from a human donor with ulcerative colitis or Crohn's disease, or a healthy co-twin of an affected twin (not recorded which). The chain employs TRBV7-2 and TRBJ1-6; TCRdb outputs TRBD1, but without DNA this stays unchecked. Sequenced sample: blood. CDR3 sequence: CASSFGRGPDSPLHF. Supplemented by reference TRBV7-2 and TRBJ1-6, the full variable domain reads GAGVSQSPSNKVTEKGKDVELRCDPISGHTALYWYRQSLGQGLEFLIYFQGNSAPDKSGLPSDRFSAERTGGSVSTLTIQRTQQEDSAVYLCASSFGRGPDSPLHFGNGTRLTVT.